This TCR beta chain was sequenced in a study of T cell responses to AZD1222 COVID-19 vaccine. Broader study findings: Spike as a whole was targeted by vaccine-associated CD4 TCRs, dominant at 160-218 and 743-854. Reportedly, close to half of spike-specific TCRs are directed against unmutated variant regions.

In the case of this clone: Its antigen is as yet unknown.

Germline V gene sequence: CDR1 MNHNY, CDR2 SVGAGI (reference sequence). Trimming cost V 7 bases and J 3 bases, with 16 bases left between them. This CDR3 has 14 amino acids. Assay used: immunoSEQ multiplex PCR; TCRdb lists only in-frame clones, some missing. This table holds 130,000 to 150,000 clones, roughly 86% found once. The clonotype originates from an adult who received the MenACWY meningococcal vaccine as a control. The chain employs TRBV6-6 and TRBJ2-7, with D possibly matching TRBD1 (6 bases). The sample consisted of peripheral blood, taken 28 days after the second dose of the MenACWY control vaccine. The chain's CDR3 is CASKRPGQGYEQYF. Here the CDR3 DNA reads TGTGCCAGCAAGAGACCGGGACAAGGCTACGAGCAGTACTTC.